This TCR beta chain was profiled in a study of cytomegalovirus exposure and HLA in healthy donors. Study-level findings and limits: Presence/absence comparisons presumed near-even sequencing depth among donors.

In regard to this clone: Antigen: not known.

The study ran its PCR with 60 Vbeta and 13 Jbeta primers. Only in-frame clones appear in the TCRdb table, and some are missing; sequencing was by immunoSEQ multiplex PCR. The sample has 90,000 to 150,000 clones; roughly 82% are singletons. The CDR3 loop spans 16 amino acids. Per the germline V gene, CDR1 is SGHDT and CDR2 is YYEEEE. V gave up 1 base and J gave up 0 bases, with 13 bases separating them. The sequence came from a human donor in good health. The V and J genes are TRBV5-6 and TRBJ1-2; D remains unclear. The sequenced sample was PBMCs. CDR3 protein: CASSLSNSPPNYGYTF. The CDR3 bases are TGTGCCAGCAGCTTGTCTAACAGTCCTCCTAACTATGGCTACACCTTC.